This T cell receptor beta chain is drawn from a study of siplizumab effects on memory and regulatory T cells. Method: immunoSEQ multiplex PCR; TCRdb's copy keeps in-frame clones and lacks some. The sample consists of approximately 100,000 clones, 94% of them appearing once. V lost 2 bases, J lost 6 bases, and 8 bases lay in between. CDR1 is SGHTA and CDR2 is FQGNSA in the germline V gene. CDR3 length equals 12 residues. The J gene is TRBJ2-7, the V gene TRBV7-2, with a possible D match to TRBD2 (5 bases). The sample comprised Tregs sorted from blood. This sequence was found in a human donor in good health. CDR3 sequence reads: CASSLSAVEQYF. The CDR3 nucleotides are TGTGCCAGCAGCTTATCAGCGGTCGAGCAGTACTTC.